The next 25 T cell receptor beta chains were all read from a single sample in a study of blood T cell repertoires in COVID-19. Measured with immunoSEQ multiplex PCR; TCRdb has only the in-frame clones, and not every one. The sample shows some 130,000 clones, roughly 80% of them seen only once. Sequencing used PBMCs or T cells enriched from blood (not recorded which). The origin of the receptors is a man aged 30 to 39 who had recovered from COVID-19.

The chain is built from TRBV3-1 (or the pseudogene TRBV3-2) and TRBJ2-2, with 9 bases aligning to TRBD2. The CDR3 sequence is 16 residues long. CDR1 is LGHDT and CDR2 is YNNKEL in the germline V gene (reference sequence). V lost 5 bases and J lost 1; bases outside the gene matches: 5. CDR3 DNA sequence: TGTGCCAGCAGCTCAGGGACTAGCAGGAACACCGGGGAGCTGTTTTTT. Translation: CASSSGTSRNTGELFF.

The rearrangement joins TRBV5-5 to TRBJ1-1, with D uncertain. CDR3 size: 14 residues. The V gene's germline CDR1 is SGHKS and CDR2 YYEKEE (reference sequence). V was trimmed by 1 base and J by 1 base, leaving 8 bases between them. The CDR3 reads CASSLRRANTEAFF. The CDR3 nucleotides are TGTGCCAGCAGCTTGCGGAGGGCGAACACTGAAGCTTTCTTT.

The V gene is TRBV7-9, the J gene TRBJ2-1; perhaps TRBD2 as D (7 bases). CDR1 is SEHNR and CDR2 is FQNEAQ in the germline V gene (reference sequence). The CDR3 spans 15 residues. V was clipped by 5 bases and J by 7 bases, with 18 bases between them. In DNA form, the CDR3 reads TGTGCCAGCAGCCTCCAGGGGACTACAAGGAATGAGCAGTTCTTC. It yields the protein CASSLQGTTRNEQFF.

This rearrangement joins TRBV2 to TRBJ2-3, with 8 positions matching TRBD2. V dropped 11 bases and J dropped 1; count of bases not matched to a gene: 8. Germline loops: CDR1 SNHLY, CDR2 FYNNEI. The CDR3 consists of 14 residues. Here the CDR3 DNA reads TGTGCCGGACTAGCTCGCTCTGGCACAGATACGCAGTATTTT. It codes for CAGLARSGTDTQYF. Complete variable domain (other parts from reference TRBV2 and TRBJ2-3): EPEVTQTPSHQVTQMGQEVILRCVPISNHLYFYWYRQILGQKVEFLVSFYNNEISEKSEIFDDQFSVERPDGSNFTLKIRSTKLEDSAMYFCAGLARSGTDTQYFGPGTRLTVL.

Relative to its sample, this clone is medium-sized. The chain recombines TRBV27 with TRBJ1-3, with a weak D call TRBD1 (6 bases). V gave up 2 bases and J gave up 6 bases, with 11 bases separating them. Germline V gives CDR1 MNHEY, CDR2 SMNVEV (reference sequence). This CDR3 has 14 amino acids. The DNA for the CDR3 is TGTGCCAGCAGTTTAGGGCAGGGGTCAAACACCATATATTTT. Its translation: CASSLGQGSNTIYF.

This chain connects TRBV19 to TRBJ2-5, with D possibly being TRBD2 (6 bases). Germline CDR1 LNHDA, CDR2 SQIVND (reference sequence). CDR3 length: 14 residues. The V end lost 4 bases, the J end lost 5 bases, and 14 bases lay between the germline ends. CDR3 protein: CASSTRTGGETQYF. For the CDR3, the DNA is TGTGCCAGTAGTACCCGAACTGGGGGGGAGACCCAGTACTTC. The whole variable domain, remainder taken from reference TRBV19 and TRBJ2-5, is DGGITQSPKYLFRKEGQNVTLSCEQNLNHDAMYWYRQDPGQGLRLIYYSQIVNDFQKGDIAEGYSVSREKKESFPLTVTSAQKNPTAFYLCASSTRTGGETQYFGPGTRLLVL.

V usage is TRBV10-2 and J usage is TRBJ1-2; D is uncertain. The ends were cut back, 9 bases at V and 4 bases at J, with 12 bases in the middle. Germline CDR1 WSHSY, CDR2 SAAADI. There are 12 residues in the CDR3. In DNA form, the CDR3 reads TGCGCCAGGGTCTATCGGGGCTATGGCTACACCTTC. Amino acid sequence: CARVYRGYGYTF.

The CDR3 region has the DNA TGTGCCAGCAGCTTGGGTCTAGCGCCGGAAGAGACCCAGTACTTC. Its protein is CASSLGLAPEETQYF. The J gene is TRBJ2-5, the V gene TRBV5-6; D is possibly TRBD2 (6 bases). The CDR3 is made up of 15 amino acids. Between the trimmed V and J ends, which lost 0 bases and 3 bases, there was a span of 12 bases. CDR1 SGHDT and CDR2 YYEEEE come from the germline V gene.

V is TRBV9 and J is TRBJ2-3; D remains unclear. The germline V and J ends were trimmed by 0 bases and 8 bases, with 16 bases remaining between them. The CDR3 sequence is 15 residues long. CDR1 is SGDLS and CDR2 is YYNGEE in the germline V gene. CDR3 amino acids: CASSVERTPAGTQYF. As DNA, the CDR3 is TGTGCCAGCAGCGTAGAGAGAACCCCCGCCGGTACGCAGTATTTT. The entire variable domain, with the rest obtained from reference TRBV9 and TRBJ2-3, is as follows: DSGVTQTPKHLITATGQRVTLRCSPRSGDLSVYWYQQSLDQGLQFLIQYYNGEERAKGNILERFSAQQFPDLHSELNLSSLELGDSALYFCASSVERTPAGTQYFGPGTRLTVL.

The rearrangement uses TRBV21-1 and TRBJ2-7; the table's D gene call, TRBD2, was not cross checked with the DNA. TRBV21-1 is shown as a pseudogene. The CDR3 extends over 18 amino acids. CDR3 loop: CASSKAPAREGWEYEQYV. The CDR3 DNA follows: TGTGCCAGCAGCAAAGCCCCGGCTAGGGAGGGGTGGGAGTACGAGCAGTACGTC.

V usage is TRBV6-6 and J usage is TRBJ1-1, with a possible D match to TRBD1 (6 bases). Trimming shortened V by 5 bases and J by 8 bases, and 9 bases separated the two germline ends. Germline CDR1 is MNHNY and CDR2 is SVGAGI (reference sequence). The CDR3 runs to 11 residues. The CDR3 DNA follows: TGTGCCAGCAGTGGACAGATCGAAGCTTTCTTT. Protein product: CASSGQIEAFF.

The rearrangement uses TRBV2 and TRBJ1-1; D call uncertain. This CDR3 is built from 11 residues. Germline V gives CDR1 SNHLY, CDR2 FYNNEI. The V end was cut by 6 bases, the J end by 10 bases, with 12 bases between. The CDR3, as DNA: TGTGCCAGCAGCCTGGAGATCGCAGCTTTCTTT. Protein product: CASSLEIAAFF.

The V call is TRBV3-1 (or the pseudogene TRBV3-2), the J call TRBJ2-3, with D possibly being TRBD1 (6 bases). V was clipped by 0 bases and J by 1 base, with 8 bases between them. Germline loops: CDR1 LGHDT, CDR2 YNNKEL (reference sequence). CDR3 length equals 15 residues. The CDR3 spells CASSQDRGGTDTQYF. The CDR3 DNA is TGTGCCAGCAGCCAAGACAGGGGAGGCACAGATACGCAGTATTTT.

The rearrangement uses TRBV18 and TRBJ2-3; no definite D call. CDR3 length: 13 amino acids. The V and J ends lost 4 bases and 1 base respectively, with 6 bases between them. Germline CDR1 KGHSH, CDR2 LQKENI. CDR3: CASSRARTDTQYF. The CDR3, as DNA: TGTGCCAGCTCACGGGCCCGCACAGATACGCAGTATTTT.

In this sample, this clone turned up once. The V call is TRBV30, the J call TRBJ1-1, with a weak D call TRBD1 (6 bases). Trimming stripped 3 bases from V and 4 bases from J, with 12 bases between. The CDR3 is 13 residues long. The germline V gene has CDR1 GTSNPN and CDR2 SVGIG (reference sequence). The CDR3 DNA reads as TGTGCCTGGAGCAACAGGGTTTTCACTGAAGCTTTCTTT. Translation gives CAWSNRVFTEAFF.

V gene TRBV19 combines with J gene TRBJ2-7; 7 bases agree with TRBD1. With V trimmed by 7 bases and J by 6 bases, 9 bases remained unmatched. Germline V CDR1 and CDR2: LNHDA, SQIVND (reference sequence). The CDR3 length is 13 residues. In DNA form, the CDR3 reads TGTGCCAGTACCACCGGGACAGAGGGCGAGCAGTACTTC. Translating gives CASTTGTEGEQYF.

The rearrangement joins TRBV7-8 to TRBJ1-1; 7 bases align to TRBD1. The CDR3 sequence is 15 residues long. The V segment lost 2 bases and the J segment 4 bases; nucleotides outside the gene matches: 7. Germline lookup yields CDR1 SGHVS and CDR2 FQNEAQ. CDR3 residues: CASSLYDRVTTEAFF. In DNA form, the CDR3 reads TGTGCCAGCAGCTTATACGACAGGGTAACCACTGAAGCTTTCTTT.

The V call is TRBV5-1, the J call TRBJ2-7, with 10 bases identical to TRBD2. Germline CDR1 is SGHRS and CDR2 is YFSETQ. This CDR3 has 14 amino acids. Trimming at V came to 0 bases and at J to 6 bases, leaving 3 bases not matched to a gene. The CDR3 nucleotides read TGCGCCAGCAGCTTGGCTAGCGGGAGCTCCGAGCAGTACTTC. Protein sequence: CASSLASGSSEQYF.

This clone was detected only a few times. V gene TRBV7-9 combines with J gene TRBJ2-7, with 13 bases aligning to TRBD2. Germline V gene lookup returns CDR1 SEHNR and CDR2 FQNEAQ (reference sequence). The length of the CDR3 is 15 residues. Germline trimming cut 5 bases from V and 5 bases from J; bases unmatched to any gene: 6. The CDR3 loop reads CASSPRTSGSHEQYF. DNA for the CDR3: TGTGCCAGCAGCCCGAGGACTAGCGGGAGCCACGAGCAGTACTTC.

The chain combines TRBV2 with TRBJ2-7; no clear D. Trimming took 4 bases from V and 5 from J, leaving 15 bases between them. The V gene's germline CDR1 is SNHLY and CDR2 FYNNEI. The CDR3 extends over 14 amino acids. The CDR3: CASSVLEGGNEQYF. CDR3 DNA sequence: TGTGCCAGCAGTGTCCTAGAAGGCGGAAACGAGCAGTACTTC.

This chain joins TRBV7-9 and TRBJ1-1; no reliable D call. Germline assignment: CDR1 SEHNR and CDR2 FQNEAQ (reference sequence). The CDR3 contains 14 residues. Trimming left V 3 bases short and J 4 bases short, with 12 bases between. CDR3 nucleotide sequence: TGTGCCAGCAGCTTGAGGGCAGAGGGCACTGAAGCTTTCTTT. Translating it yields CASSLRAEGTEAFF.

The chain uses TRBV18 and TRBJ1-3, with D possibly TRBD1 on 5 matching bases. The germline V gene has CDR1 KGHSH and CDR2 LQKENI. The CDR3 extends over 16 amino acids. Trimming cost V 1 base and J 2 bases, with 12 bases left between them. The CDR3 region is CASSPREGTTGNTIYF. In nucleotides, the CDR3 is TGTGCCAGCTCACCACGGGAGGGGACGACTGGAAACACCATATATTTT.

This rearrangement joins TRBV10-3 to TRBJ2-3; TRBD2 aligns across 11 bases. V dropped 4 bases and J dropped 4; count of bases not matched to a gene: 16. Looked up from germline, CDR1 is ENHRY and CDR2 is SYGVKD. CDR3 length equals 19 residues. For the CDR3, the DNA is TGTGCCATCAGTGGTCCACAGGGGGTAGCGGGAGGGCGGGCAGATACGCAGTATTTT. As protein: CAISGPQGVAGGRADTQYF.

This chain links TRBV5-1 with TRBJ2-3, with 7 bases matching TRBD1. Germline V gene lookup returns CDR1 SGHRS and CDR2 YFSETQ. This CDR3 region has 15 residues. V lost 6 bases to trimming and J lost 0 bases; unmatched junction nucleotides: 7. The CDR3 DNA follows: TGCGCCAGCATTCCCGGACAGGCAAGCACAGATACGCAGTATTTT. The encoded protein is CASIPGQASTDTQYF.

The rearrangement uses TRBV25-1 and TRBJ2-1, with 7 nucleotides matching TRBD2. Losses at the gene ends were 10 bases for V and 4 bases for J; bases not matched to a gene: 10. The V gene's germline CDR1 is MGHDK and CDR2 SYGVNS. The CDR3 is made up of 14 amino acids. CDR3 nucleotide sequence: TGTGCCACAATGGAGCGGGGACTTTACAATGAGCAGTTCTTC. This encodes CATMERGLYNEQFF.